This T cell receptor (beta chain) was identified during a study of blood T cell repertoires in COVID-19. In the study overall: PBMCs, B-cell-depleted T cells, or T cells provided the cDNA or gDNA that made up the material.

This CDR3 comprises 11 residues. V was clipped by 10 bases and J by 6 bases, with 11 bases between them. Germline CDR1 is SNHLY and CDR2 is FYNNEI. Sequencing was performed with immunoSEQ multiplex PCR; in TCRdb, only in-frame clones are kept and a portion is missing. The table shows around 200,000 clones, with 70% to 90% occurring only once. The chain carries TRBV2 and TRBJ2-3; D remains unclear. The sequencing input was peripheral blood. This TCR derives from a man older than 75 with acute or convalescent COVID-19. CDR3 DNA: TGTGCCACTCGACTCCCGGATACGCAGTATTTT. Translating it yields CATRLPDTQYF.